A selection of T cell receptor beta chains follows, all from one sample in a study of T cells in Graves' hyperthyroidism and ophthalmopathy. MiXCR, applied by TCRdb to the multiplex PCR reads, yields one record per CDR3 protein. The sample has some 370,000 distinct CDR3 sequences, approximately 17% seen once; the top ten hold 30% to 35%. Input material: blood. Receptor source: a woman aged 30 to 39 with Graves' hyperthyroidism that later progressed to Graves' ophthalmopathy. Both conserved end residues are part of each CDR3. Each record gives: V gene, D gene, clone size, J gene, CDR3 DNA, CDR3 protein. The D gene is left open where the match is weak. Size is stated for part of the rows, as once, few or many counts, or as a class when the clone is expanded.

v_call: TRBV20-1; d_call: .; clone_size: many; j_call: TRBJ1-3; cdr3_nt: TGCAGTGCTAGAGATTGGGCAGGGAGTGGAAACACCATATATTTT; cdr3_aa: CSARDWAGSGNTIYF
v_call: TRBV3-1; d_call: .; clone_size: few; j_call: TRBJ1-2; cdr3_nt: TGTGCCAGCAGCCACAAACGGACTTCTCGGTATGGCTACACCTTC; cdr3_aa: CASSHKRTSRYGYTF
v_call: TRBV5-1; d_call: .; clone_size: many; j_call: TRBJ1-1; cdr3_nt: TGTGCCAGCAGCTTGGATCCGAACACTGAAGCTTTCTTT; cdr3_aa: CASSLDPNTEAFF
v_call: TRBV28; d_call: .; clone_size: many; j_call: TRBJ1-2; cdr3_nt: TGTGCCAGCAGTCCTGGGGGCGGGAACTATGGCTACACCTTC; cdr3_aa: CASSPGGGNYGYTF
v_call: TRBV20-1; d_call: TRBD1; clone_size: few; j_call: TRBJ2-2; cdr3_nt: TGCAGCGCAAAGACCGGGACAGACACCGGGGAGCTGTTTTTT; cdr3_aa: CSAKTGTDTGELFF
v_call: TRBV28; d_call: TRBD1; clone_size: many; j_call: TRBJ2-4; cdr3_nt: TGTGCCAGCAGTTACAGGGGGGTAGCCAAAAACATTCAGTACTTC; cdr3_aa: CASSYRGVAKNIQYF
v_call: TRBV20-1; d_call: .; clone_size: .; j_call: TRBJ2-1; cdr3_nt: TGCAGTGGTAAGAGCCACTTTAACAGCCATGAGCAGTTCTTC; cdr3_aa: CSGKSHFNSHEQFF
v_call: TRBV6-1; d_call: TRBD2; clone_size: many; j_call: TRBJ2-1; cdr3_nt: TGTGCCAGCAGTGAATCAGGGGGTAGCGGGGGGCATCTCAGATTATACAATGAGCAGTTCTTC; cdr3_aa: CASSESGGSGGHLRLYNEQFF
v_call: TRBV20-1; d_call: .; clone_size: many; j_call: TRBJ2-1; cdr3_nt: TGCAGTGCTAGAGTAGGGGGATACTACAATGAGCAGTTCTTC; cdr3_aa: CSARVGGYYNEQFF
v_call: TRBV2; d_call: .; clone_size: many; j_call: TRBJ2-3; cdr3_nt: TGTGCCAGGGGGTTTCCAGATACGCAGTATTTT; cdr3_aa: CARGFPDTQYF
v_call: TRBV11-2; d_call: .; clone_size: many; j_call: TRBJ2-3; cdr3_nt: TGTGCCAGCACCCCTTGGGGGCCCACAGATACGCAGTATTTT; cdr3_aa: CASTPWGPTDTQYF
v_call: TRBV7-9; d_call: .; clone_size: many; j_call: TRBJ2-5; cdr3_nt: TGTGCCAGCAGCTTACGTTATGGTCAGTCAGAAGAGACCCAGTACTTC; cdr3_aa: CASSLRYGQSEETQYF
v_call: TRBV12-3/TRBV12-4; d_call: TRBD2; clone_size: many; j_call: TRBJ2-1; cdr3_nt: TGTGCCAGCAGTCTTGAAGCGTCTAGCGGGCCTAACAATGAGCAGTTCTTC; cdr3_aa: CASSLEASSGPNNEQFF
v_call: TRBV20-1; d_call: .; clone_size: many; j_call: TRBJ2-4; cdr3_nt: TGCAGTGCTCCCGAAAACCTACGGCTCAAAAACATTCAGTACTTC; cdr3_aa: CSAPENLRLKNIQYF
v_call: TRBV5-5; d_call: .; clone_size: many; j_call: TRBJ2-1; cdr3_nt: TGTGCCAGCAGCTTACTGTTAGGAGGTACGGGTGAGCAGTTCTTC; cdr3_aa: CASSLLLGGTGEQFF
v_call: TRBV10-2; d_call: .; clone_size: many; j_call: TRBJ1-1; cdr3_nt: TGCGCCAGCAGTGACCTTACTTCATCCCGAAGCACTGGTTTGAACACTGAAGCTTTCTTT; cdr3_aa: CASSDLTSSRSTGLNTEAFF
v_call: TRBV6-2/TRBV6-3; d_call: .; clone_size: .; j_call: TRBJ2-4; cdr3_nt: TGTGCCAGCAGTTACTCGTCGGCAGGGCGGAAAAACATTCAGTACTTC; cdr3_aa: CASSYSSAGRKNIQYF
v_call: TRBV20-1; d_call: .; clone_size: many; j_call: TRBJ2-3; cdr3_nt: TGCAGTGCTAGAATAGGGTCACGTACGCAGTATTTT; cdr3_aa: CSARIGSRTQYF
v_call: TRBV5-6; d_call: .; clone_size: .; j_call: TRBJ1-5; cdr3_nt: TGTGCCAGCAGCTTGGTCGGGGCTTATCAGCCCCAGCATTTT; cdr3_aa: CASSLVGAYQPQHF
v_call: TRBV6-1; d_call: .; clone_size: few; j_call: TRBJ1-1; cdr3_nt: TGTGCCAGCAGCTATCCCTTCCGCCTCGGACTGATGAACACTGAAGCTTTCTTT; cdr3_aa: CASSYPFRLGLMNTEAFF
v_call: TRBV28; d_call: .; clone_size: many; j_call: TRBJ1-2; cdr3_nt: TGTGCCAGCAGGCTCGGACGGGGCTACACCTTC; cdr3_aa: CASRLGRGYTF
v_call: TRBV6-7; d_call: .; clone_size: .; j_call: TRBJ2-7; cdr3_nt: TGTGCCAGGCGCGAGGACTCCCGGACCCCCGACGAGCAGTACTTC; cdr3_aa: CARREDSRTPDEQYF
v_call: TRBV30; d_call: .; clone_size: few; j_call: TRBJ1-5; cdr3_nt: TGTGCCTGGAACCCCGAGGGCTTTCTGTTCAGTCAGCCCCAGCATTTT; cdr3_aa: CAWNPEGFLFSQPQHF
v_call: TRBV20-1; d_call: .; clone_size: many; j_call: TRBJ1-1; cdr3_nt: TGCAGTGCTAGACCACTGGTCGACACTGAAGCTTTCTTT; cdr3_aa: CSARPLVDTEAFF
v_call: TRBV27; d_call: .; clone_size: .; j_call: TRBJ2-2; cdr3_nt: TGTGCCAGCAGCCTAGAGGGAGGCGGGGTCGGGGAGCTGTTTTTT; cdr3_aa: CASSLEGGGVGELFF
v_call: TRBV4-1; d_call: .; clone_size: few; j_call: TRBJ2-7; cdr3_nt: TGCGCCAGCAGCCACGAACCCGACTACGAGCAGTACTTC; cdr3_aa: CASSHEPDYEQYF
v_call: TRBV7-9; d_call: TRBD1; clone_size: many; j_call: TRBJ2-7; cdr3_nt: TGTGCCAGCAGAGCCGGGACAGAGAACTACGAGCAGTACTTC; cdr3_aa: CASRAGTENYEQYF
v_call: TRBV20-1; d_call: TRBD2; clone_size: .; j_call: TRBJ2-1; cdr3_nt: TGCAGTGCTAGAGGTGGGACTAGCGGGAGAGGGGATATGGGGGAGCAGTTCTTC; cdr3_aa: CSARGGTSGRGDMGEQFF
v_call: TRBV6-1; d_call: TRBD2; clone_size: many; j_call: TRBJ2-1; cdr3_nt: TGTGCCAGCAGGTCCGATCTAGCGGGACCTTACAATGAGCAGTTCTTC; cdr3_aa: CASRSDLAGPYNEQFF
v_call: TRBV19; d_call: TRBD2; clone_size: .; j_call: TRBJ2-5; cdr3_nt: TGTGCCAGTGTAGATAGCGGGAGTAAGTTGGAGACCCAGTACTTC; cdr3_aa: CASVDSGSKLETQYF
v_call: TRBV3-1; d_call: .; clone_size: .; j_call: TRBJ2-2; cdr3_nt: TGTGCCAGCAGCCAAGACAGTCCGAACACCGGGGAGCTGTTTTTT; cdr3_aa: CASSQDSPNTGELFF
v_call: TRBV6-2/TRBV6-3; d_call: .; clone_size: few; j_call: TRBJ2-4; cdr3_nt: TGTGCCAGCAGACATGAACTACTAGCCAAAAACATTCAGTACTTC; cdr3_aa: CASRHELLAKNIQYF
v_call: TRBV6-1; d_call: TRBD1; clone_size: few; j_call: TRBJ2-5; cdr3_nt: TGTGCCGGCAATCCGGGACAGGGCTGGTCGGAAGAGACCCAGTACTTC; cdr3_aa: CAGNPGQGWSEETQYF
v_call: TRBV3-1; d_call: TRBD2; clone_size: .; j_call: TRBJ2-7; cdr3_nt: TGTGCCAGCAGCCAAAGGACTAGCGGGAGCGAGCAGTACTTC; cdr3_aa: CASSQRTSGSEQYF
v_call: TRBV20-1; d_call: TRBD1; clone_size: few; j_call: TRBJ1-2; cdr3_nt: TGCAGTGCAACCGGGACAGGGAAAACGAAAGGCTACACCTTC; cdr3_aa: CSATGTGKTKGYTF
v_call: TRBV28; d_call: .; clone_size: many; j_call: TRBJ2-6; cdr3_nt: TGTGCCAGCAGTTTGCCCAGCTCTGCCACACTCTTCTCTGGGGCCAACGTCCTGACTTTC; cdr3_aa: CASSLPSSATLFSGANVLTF
v_call: TRBV5-1; d_call: .; clone_size: .; j_call: TRBJ2-1; cdr3_nt: TGCGCCAGCAGCCGAGGGACTTCGGATGAGCAGTTCTTC; cdr3_aa: CASSRGTSDEQFF
v_call: TRBV30; d_call: .; clone_size: many; j_call: TRBJ1-6; cdr3_nt: TGTGCCTGGAGTGTCCTGGGGATGGATTCACCCCTCCACTTT; cdr3_aa: CAWSVLGMDSPLHF
v_call: TRBV5-1; d_call: .; clone_size: .; j_call: TRBJ1-2; cdr3_nt: TGCGCCAGCAGCTTCCCTGGGGGGGGCGACAGGCTTGGCTACACCTTC; cdr3_aa: CASSFPGGGDRLGYTF
v_call: TRBV20-1; d_call: .; clone_size: .; j_call: TRBJ2-1; cdr3_nt: TGCAGTGCTATACCCCTTAATTACGAGAGGGGCTACAATGAGCAGTTCTTC; cdr3_aa: CSAIPLNYERGYNEQFF
v_call: TRBV6-1; d_call: .; clone_size: few; j_call: TRBJ2-1; cdr3_nt: TGTGCCAGCAGCACCAGATCCTCCTACAATGAGCAGTTCTTC; cdr3_aa: CASSTRSSYNEQFF
v_call: TRBV7-8; d_call: .; clone_size: many; j_call: TRBJ2-1; cdr3_nt: TGTGCCAGCAGCTTAGAACACCCGTGGCGACGGGGCAATGAGCAGTTCTTC; cdr3_aa: CASSLEHPWRRGNEQFF
v_call: TRBV6-1; d_call: .; clone_size: .; j_call: TRBJ2-3; cdr3_nt: TGTGCCGGCAGTTCGGCGGGTAGCACAGATACGCAGTATTTT; cdr3_aa: CAGSSAGSTDTQYF
v_call: TRBV7-9; d_call: .; clone_size: few; j_call: TRBJ1-1; cdr3_nt: TGTGCCAGCAGCCAACTGAGAGGGATGAACACTGAAGCTTTCTTT; cdr3_aa: CASSQLRGMNTEAFF
v_call: TRBV27; d_call: .; clone_size: many; j_call: TRBJ2-1; cdr3_nt: TGTGCCAGCAGTTCCATCAGGGGTTCCTACAATGAGCAGTTCTTC; cdr3_aa: CASSSIRGSYNEQFF
v_call: TRBV5-1; d_call: TRBD1; clone_size: .; j_call: TRBJ2-7; cdr3_nt: TGCGCCAGCAGCTTCGGGACAGGGAGGTACGAGCAGTACTTC; cdr3_aa: CASSFGTGRYEQYF
v_call: TRBV3-1; d_call: .; clone_size: few; j_call: TRBJ2-7; cdr3_nt: TGTGCCGGCAGCACTCCGCTGGGGCCCCCCTACGAGCAGTACTTC; cdr3_aa: CAGSTPLGPPYEQYF
v_call: TRBV7-9; d_call: .; clone_size: many; j_call: TRBJ1-1; cdr3_nt: TGTGCCAGCAGCATTATAGGGTCTATGAACACTGAAGCTTTCTTT; cdr3_aa: CASSIIGSMNTEAFF
v_call: TRBV2; d_call: TRBD1; clone_size: many; j_call: TRBJ1-6; cdr3_nt: TGTGCCAGCAGCTCCAGGGGGCAAAATTCACCCCTCCACTTT; cdr3_aa: CASSSRGQNSPLHF
v_call: TRBV18; d_call: .; clone_size: .; j_call: TRBJ2-3; cdr3_nt: TGTGCCAGCTCACGATCAGGACAGCCTACAGATACGCAGTATTTT; cdr3_aa: CASSRSGQPTDTQYF
v_call: TRBV20-1; d_call: TRBD2; clone_size: many; j_call: TRBJ2-7; cdr3_nt: TGCAGTGCTACTTTTCTAGCGGGAGCCCGGGGCTACGAGCAGTACTTC; cdr3_aa: CSATFLAGARGYEQYF
v_call: TRBV6-1; d_call: .; clone_size: many; j_call: TRBJ2-7; cdr3_nt: TGTGCCAGCAGTGGTGTCAGGGATACGTTCTCCTACGAGCAGTACTTC; cdr3_aa: CASSGVRDTFSYEQYF
v_call: TRBV30; d_call: TRBD1; clone_size: many; j_call: TRBJ1-5; cdr3_nt: TGTGCCTGGAGCGAGGGGGCAACTCAGCCCCAGCATTTT; cdr3_aa: CAWSEGATQPQHF
v_call: TRBV2; d_call: .; clone_size: few; j_call: TRBJ1-4; cdr3_nt: TGTGCCAGCAGTGAAGTGACTTGGCAGGCAGCAACTAATGAAAAACTGTTTTTT; cdr3_aa: CASSEVTWQAATNEKLFF